This TCR beta chain was sequenced for a study of T cell repertoires in cytomegalovirus infection. Across the whole study: Carrying CMV and the relevant HLA type showed in public TCR beta signatures.

The CDR3 contains 18 residues. With V trimmed by 3 bases and J by 2 bases, 10 bases remained unmatched. CDR1 and CDR2 (germline): MNHEY, SMNVEV (reference sequence). This clonotype has more than one count but fewer than ten. Its target is not known. Study-level results: CMV carriers having the relevant HLA were flagged by cumulative public TCR beta family frequency. HLA-C-restricted CMV clonotypes gave the most frequent clonotype in two of eight donors.

TCRdb processed the reads anew with MiXCR; each CDR3 protein has one entry. The sample has about 600,000 distinct CDR3 sequences; 20% to 25% are singletons. The specimen sequenced was CD8+ T cells from PBMCs. The receptor was derived from a human donor in good health (CMV status not recorded). Some clones in this sample may be carry-over from other donors' samples. The V call is TRBV27, the J call TRBJ2-6, with TRBD1 matching 7 bases. Here the CDR3 reads CASSFAIITGAGANVLTF. The DNA of the CDR3 is TGTGCCAGCAGTTTCGCCATCATAACAGGGGCTGGGGCCAACGTCCTGACTTTC. The full variable domain, its missing parts supplied by reference TRBV27 and TRBJ2-6, is EAQVTQNPRYLITVTGKKLTVTCSQNMNHEYMSWYRQDPGLGLRQIYYSMNVEVTDKGDVPEGYKVSRKEKRNFPLILESPSPNQTSLYFCASSFAIITGAGANVLTFGAGSRLTVL.